This T cell receptor (beta chain) emerged from a study of shared clonotypes between healthy human individuals. Study outcomes and limitations: The diversity represented, both genetic and in exposure history, was limited by few donors.

TCRdb's copy holds only in-frame clones and misses some; the assay was immunoSEQ multiplex PCR. The top ten clones hold around 1.4% of a sample with nearly 1,000,000 clones, over 75% of them seen once. This clone was observed a few times. Its antigen remains unidentified. The junction differs from germline at one of its ends, possibly a read error. Germline V CDR1 and CDR2: SEHNR, FQNEAQ (reference sequence). This CDR3 is 13 amino acids long. The TCR was taken from a man between 18 and 35 years old in good health. Input material: memory CD4+ T cells sorted from blood. The subset is: CD45RA-negative fraction. The chain joins TRBV7-9 to TRBJ1-2, with D hard to call. CDR3 amino acids: CASSLAVDGLPPF. The DNA for the CDR3 is TGTGCCAGCAGCTTAGCGGTAGACGGCCTACCACCCTTC.